The rows below give T cell receptor beta chains drawn from one sample of a study of T-cell memory formation after mild COVID-19. A single record per CDR3 protein comes from TCRdb applying MiXCR to the 5' RACE reads. Seen here are some 310,000 distinct CDR3 sequences, more than 20% observed once, and the top ten hold 21%. Sequenced input: PBMCs or a T cell subset sorted from them (not recorded which). Receptors originate from a man younger than 35 who had mild COVID-19 (a few samples of this study predate the infection). Cell type and time point are not known. Each CDR3 is given with its conserved first and last residue. The order of the fields is clone size, D gene, V gene, J gene, CDR3 DNA, CDR3 protein. A D gene is named only where the DNA matches it firmly. The size field is filled for only some rows; it gives once, few, many or a size class.

clone_size: few
d_call: TRBD1
v_call: TRBV2
j_call: TRBJ2-2
cdr3_nt: TGTGCCAGTGTCCGGGACAGAAACACCGGGGAGCTGTTTTTT
cdr3_aa: CASVRDRNTGELFF

clone_size: few
d_call: NA
v_call: TRBV20-1
j_call: TRBJ1-1
cdr3_nt: TGCAGTGCTCCAGGGTTTAATATCGCTGAAGCTTTCTTT
cdr3_aa: CSAPGFNIAEAFF

clone_size: NA
d_call: NA
v_call: TRBV29-1
j_call: TRBJ1-3
cdr3_nt: TGCAGCGTTGAGCGATATGAGAGCTCTGGAAACACCATATATTTT
cdr3_aa: CSVERYESSGNTIYF

clone_size: many
d_call: NA
v_call: TRBV7-2
j_call: TRBJ1-5
cdr3_nt: TGTGCCAGCAGTATGGGATGGGAGCACCAGCATTTT
cdr3_aa: CASSMGWEHQHF

clone_size: NA
d_call: NA
v_call: TRBV5-6
j_call: TRBJ1-1
cdr3_nt: TGTGCCAGCAGCTCAGGGAATAGGGAAGCTTTCTTT
cdr3_aa: CASSSGNREAFF

clone_size: NA
d_call: TRBD2
v_call: TRBV18
j_call: TRBJ2-3
cdr3_nt: TGTGCCAGCACGGGACTAGCGGGGACAGATACGCAGTATTTT
cdr3_aa: CASTGLAGTDTQYF

clone_size: NA
d_call: NA
v_call: TRBV7-9
j_call: TRBJ2-1
cdr3_nt: TGTGCCAGCAGGTCGAAGCCGGGACGGTCACACAATGAGCAGTTCTTC
cdr3_aa: CASRSKPGRSHNEQFF

clone_size: few
d_call: TRBD2
v_call: TRBV4-2
j_call: TRBJ2-5
cdr3_nt: TGTGCCAGCAGCCAAGGACTAGCGGCCCAAGAGACCCAGTACTTC
cdr3_aa: CASSQGLAAQETQYF

clone_size: NA
d_call: TRBD1
v_call: TRBV25-1
j_call: TRBJ2-1
cdr3_nt: TGTGCCAGCAGTGATCCGGGACAGGGATTCCATGAGCAGTTCTTC
cdr3_aa: CASSDPGQGFHEQFF

clone_size: NA
d_call: TRBD2
v_call: TRBV6-4
j_call: TRBJ2-3
cdr3_nt: TGTGCCAGCAGTGCCCTAGCGGGGGGTACGCAGTATTTT
cdr3_aa: CASSALAGGTQYF

clone_size: few
d_call: TRBD1
v_call: TRBV28
j_call: TRBJ1-4
cdr3_nt: TGTGCCAGCAGGACACAGGGGGGCGATGAAAAACTGTTTTTT
cdr3_aa: CASRTQGGDEKLFF

clone_size: few
d_call: TRBD2
v_call: TRBV10-3
j_call: TRBJ2-5
cdr3_nt: TGTGCCATCAGTCTCTTAGCGGGGGTTTACGAGACCCAGTACTTC
cdr3_aa: CAISLLAGVYETQYF

clone_size: few
d_call: NA
v_call: TRBV20-1
j_call: TRBJ1-1
cdr3_nt: TGCAGTGCTCTTCCTAAGGGGGAGAAGACTGAAGCTTTCTTT
cdr3_aa: CSALPKGEKTEAFF

clone_size: NA
d_call: NA
v_call: TRBV6-2/TRBV6-3
j_call: TRBJ1-2
cdr3_nt: TGTGCCAGCAGTTACCACTATGGCTACACCTTC
cdr3_aa: CASSYHYGYTF

clone_size: NA
d_call: NA
v_call: TRBV30
j_call: TRBJ2-1
cdr3_nt: TGTGCCTCCGCTTTGGGGTACAATGAGCAGTTCTTC
cdr3_aa: CASALGYNEQFF

clone_size: NA
d_call: NA
v_call: TRBV27
j_call: TRBJ2-5
cdr3_nt: TGTGCCAGCAGCGCAGGGGGGCCTCAAGAGACCCAGTACTTC
cdr3_aa: CASSAGGPQETQYF

clone_size: NA
d_call: NA
v_call: TRBV11-2
j_call: TRBJ2-3
cdr3_nt: TGTGCCAGCAGCTTACCGGACAGCACAGATACGCAGTATTTT
cdr3_aa: CASSLPDSTDTQYF

clone_size: few
d_call: TRBD1
v_call: TRBV4-1
j_call: TRBJ2-5
cdr3_nt: TGCGCCAGCAGCCGACAGACAGGGGGCGCGGAGACCCAGTACTTC
cdr3_aa: CASSRQTGGAETQYF

clone_size: NA
d_call: NA
v_call: TRBV6-5
j_call: TRBJ2-7
cdr3_nt: TGTGCCAGCAGTTACTTCTACGAGCAGTACTTC
cdr3_aa: CASSYFYEQYF

clone_size: NA
d_call: NA
v_call: TRBV6-5
j_call: TRBJ2-3
cdr3_nt: TGTGCCAGCAGTTACGACCAGGGCTGGACTCGCACAGATACGCAGTATTTT
cdr3_aa: CASSYDQGWTRTDTQYF

clone_size: NA
d_call: NA
v_call: TRBV9
j_call: TRBJ2-1
cdr3_nt: TGTGCCAGCAGCGTGGGTGGGGAAGGTGAGCAGTTCTTC
cdr3_aa: CASSVGGEGEQFF

clone_size: NA
d_call: NA
v_call: TRBV27
j_call: TRBJ1-2
cdr3_nt: TGTGCCAGCAGTCCACCGGGGGGGGGGCACTATGGCTACACCTTC
cdr3_aa: CASSPPGGGHYGYTF

clone_size: NA
d_call: NA
v_call: TRBV7-2
j_call: TRBJ2-3
cdr3_nt: TGTGCCAGCAGTAGATTCGGGAACAGACGCACAGATACGCAGTATTTT
cdr3_aa: CASSRFGNRRTDTQYF

clone_size: NA
d_call: NA
v_call: TRBV18
j_call: TRBJ2-3
cdr3_nt: TGTGCCAGCTCCCAGTCAGATACGCAGTATTTT
cdr3_aa: CASSQSDTQYF

clone_size: NA
d_call: NA
v_call: TRBV20-1
j_call: TRBJ1-1
cdr3_nt: TGCAGTGCTAGCAACGTTCGAGGCGGCAGCGCTTTCTTT
cdr3_aa: CSASNVRGGSAFF

clone_size: few
d_call: TRBD2
v_call: TRBV10-2
j_call: TRBJ2-3
cdr3_nt: TGCGCGATTGGGGCGGGGGGCAATCGGAGAACAGATACGCAGTATTTT
cdr3_aa: CAIGAGGNRRTDTQYF